This entry lists 30 T cell receptor beta chains sequenced from one sample in a study of blood T cell repertoires in COVID-19. This table comes from immunoSEQ multiplex PCR, and its TCRdb copy is limited to in-frame clones, with some not included. The sample includes tens of thousands of clones, about 77% of them seen just once. Sequencing input: peripheral blood. These receptors came from a man aged 65 to 79 with COVID-19, enrolled during active disease.

The chain has TRBV5-1 and TRBJ1-1; D is possibly TRBD1 (5 bases). The CDR3 loop spans 12 amino acids. Germline V CDR1 and CDR2: SGHRS, YFSETQ. Trimming cost V 4 bases and J 7 bases, with 11 bases left between them. DNA of the CDR3: TGCGCCAGCAGCCTAAATACAGGTGAAGCTTTCTTT. Residues: CASSLNTGEAFF. Looking up the rest from reference TRBV5-1 and TRBJ1-1 gives the full variable domain: KAGVTQTPRYLIKTRGQQVTLSCSPISGHRSVSWYQQTPGQGLQFLFEYFSETQRNKGNFPGRFSGRQFSNSRSEMNVSTLELGDSALYLCASSLNTGEAFFGQGTRLTVV.

Comment on this clone: Other DNA sequences in this sample translate to the same CDR3. V and J are TRBV29-1 and TRBJ2-7, with 8 bases that match TRBD1. This CDR3 has 14 amino acids. Trimming removed 1 base from V and 2 bases from J; junction bases left unmatched: 4. Germline-derived CDR1 and CDR2 are SQVTM and ANQGSEA. CDR3 region: CSVEGTGGTYEQYF. The CDR3 DNA follows: TGCAGCGTTGAAGGAACAGGGGGAACCTACGAGCAGTACTTC.

V usage is TRBV6-5 and J usage is TRBJ2-3, with 10 nucleotides matching TRBD2. With 6 bases clipped from V and 1 base from J, the junction kept 4 bases outside the gene matches. Germline values: CDR1 MNHEY, CDR2 SVGAGI. The CDR3 has 15 residues. The CDR3 sequence is CASRNLAGGTDTQYF. Here the CDR3 DNA reads TGTGCCAGCAGAAACCTAGCGGGAGGCACAGATACGCAGTATTTT.

On this clone itself: The junction departs from the called germline gene at one end, perhaps through a read error. The chain recombines TRBV12-3 or TRBV12-4 with TRBJ1-1, with 9 bases aligning to TRBD1. This CDR3 is 12 amino acids long. The chain's CDR3 is CASTKSTGGQRF. The CDR3 region has the DNA TGTGCCAGCACCAAGAGTACAGGGGGCCAAAGATTT.

The chain uses TRBV6-2 or TRBV6-3 and TRBJ1-3; D remains ambiguous. V was shortened by 5 bases and J by 0 bases, with 11 bases between the two germline ends. The CDR3 is made up of 15 amino acids. CDR1 MNHEY and CDR2 SVGEGT come from the germline V gene. In nucleotides, the CDR3 is TGTGCCAGCAGTAAGGAGATGAACTCTGGAAACACCATATATTTT. Amino acids: CASSKEMNSGNTIYF.

This clone was seen a handful of times. This chain joins TRBV24-1 and TRBJ2-1; a possible D gene is TRBD2 (6 bases). The V end lost 6 bases, the J end lost 7 bases, and 12 bases lay between the germline ends. This CDR3 has 13 residues. Germline assignment: CDR1 KGHDR and CDR2 SFDVKD. CDR3 region: CATSRTNENEQFF. In DNA, the CDR3 is TGTGCCACCAGTAGGACTAACGAAAATGAGCAGTTCTTC.

This clone has a handful of counts. The rearrangement uses TRBV11-3 and TRBJ1-6, with D possibly being TRBD1 (5 bases). Trimming removed 5 bases at V and 7 bases at J, with 12 bases between. Germline V gene sequence: CDR1 SGHNT, CDR2 YENEEA. This CDR3 has 14 residues. The CDR3 region is CASSTGDSNSPLHF. Written as DNA, the CDR3 is TGTGCCAGCAGCACCGGGGACTCAAATTCACCCCTCCACTTT.

The chain carries TRBV7-2 and TRBJ2-3, with 10 bases fitting TRBD2. Germline CDR1 and CDR2: SGHTA and FQGNSA. The CDR3 has 17 residues. The V segment lost 0 bases and the J segment 4 bases; nucleotides outside the gene matches: 7. CDR3 nucleotides: TGTGCCAGCAGCTTAGCGTACAGCGGGGGGGGTCCAGATACGCAGTATTTT. Its protein is CASSLAYSGGGPDTQYF.

The chain links TRBV11-2 to TRBJ2-7; possible D gene TRBD1, 6 bases. The V gene lost 1 base and the J gene lost 4 bases, with 14 bases spanning the gap. Germline lookup yields CDR1 SGHAT and CDR2 FQNNGV. This CDR3 region has 15 residues. The CDR3 bases are TGTGCCAGCAGCTTAGGCCTGGGCCAGGGGTACGAGCAGTACTTC. Its translation is CASSLGLGQGYEQYF.

This rearrangement joins TRBV5-6 to TRBJ1-2; D perhaps matches TRBD1 (6 bases). Deletions cut 3 bases from V and 4 bases from J, with 10 bases between. The germline V gene has CDR1 SGHDT and CDR2 YYEEEE. The CDR3 consists of 13 residues. CDR3 loop: CASSSDRSYGYTF. In DNA form, the CDR3 reads TGTGCCAGCAGCTCCGACAGGTCCTATGGCTACACCTTC.

The rearrangement links TRBV5-6 to TRBJ1-2, with unresolved D. V dropped 5 bases and J dropped 2 bases, with 10 bases sitting between them. Germline values: CDR1 SGHDT, CDR2 YYEEEE. The CDR3 is made up of 13 amino acids. In DNA form, the CDR3 reads TGTGCCAGCAGGACGACTGTGAACTATGGCTACACCTTC. This gives the protein CASRTTVNYGYTF. The variable domain in full, with the rest retrieved from reference TRBV5-6 and TRBJ1-2, is DAGVTQSPTHLIKTRGQQVTLRCSPKSGHDTVSWYQQALGQGPQFIFQYYEEEERQRGNFPDRFSGHQFPNYSSELNVNALLLGDSALYLCASRTTVNYGYTFGSGTRLTVV.

This clone was found a few times. V and J are TRBV11-2 and TRBJ1-2; D gene ambiguous. V lost 5 bases, J lost 8 bases, and 15 bases lay in between. CDR1 and CDR2 (germline): SGHAT, FQNNGV. This CDR3 contains 13 residues. The CDR3 loop is CASSPPVGGGYTF. As DNA, the CDR3 is TGTGCCAGCAGCCCCCCCGTAGGCGGCGGCTACACCTTC.

The chain joins TRBV28 to TRBJ2-5, with D tentatively TRBD1 (6 bases). Germline V CDR1 and CDR2: MDHEN, SYDVKM. The V end was cut by 8 bases, the J end by 5 bases, with 15 bases between. The length of the CDR3 is 13 residues. The CDR3 sequence: CASGRGFGETQYF. The CDR3 DNA reads TGTGCCAGCGGTAGGGGGTTTGGGGAGACCCAGTACTTC.

This sequence joins TRBV5-1 and TRBJ1-6, with 7 positions matching TRBD1. The germline gives CDR1 SGHRS, CDR2 YFSETQ. The CDR3 is 13 amino acids. Trimming removed 3 bases from V and 8 bases from J; junction bases left unmatched: 2. CDR3 region: CASSSGQDSPLHF. The CDR3 region has the DNA TGCGCCAGCAGCTCCGGACAGGATTCACCCCTCCACTTT.

In this sample, this clone turned up a few times. The chain uses TRBV27 and TRBJ1-2, with a tentative D call TRBD1 (6 bases). The CDR3 spans 13 residues. From germline, CDR1 is MNHEY and CDR2 SMNVEV (reference sequence). Trimming pared 2 bases from V and 4 bases from J, leaving 8 bases between. CDR3 in DNA: TGTGCCAGCAGTTTACAACAGGGCTATGGCTACACCTTC. Its protein is CASSLQQGYGYTF.

The chain uses TRBV5-8 and TRBJ1-1; no definite D call. V lost 6 bases and J 0 bases, leaving 9 bases between the germline ends. CDR1 and CDR2 (germline): SGHTS, YDEGEE. CDR3 length: 13 amino acids. The DNA for the CDR3 is TGTGCCAGCACTCAGAACATGAACACTGAAGCTTTCTTT. Encoded protein: CASTQNMNTEAFF.

The DNA of the CDR3 is TGCGCCAGCAGCCAATCACTAGCAAATGAGCAGTTCTTC. Translating it yields CASSQSLANEQFF. This chain links TRBV4-3 with TRBJ2-1; D perhaps matches TRBD2 (6 bases). CDR3 length: 13 amino acids. Trimming shortened V by 2 bases and J by 7 bases, and 9 bases separated the two germline ends. In germline, CDR1 is LGHNA, CDR2 YSLEER.

This clone came up once. The V call is TRBV18, the J call TRBJ1-3, with a tentative D call TRBD1 (5 bases). The CDR3 covers 13 residues. Per the germline V gene, CDR1 is KGHSH and CDR2 is LQKENI. V lost 3 bases and J lost 8, with 11 bases in between. The CDR3 protein is CASSPRDWDTIYF. The CDR3 coding sequence is TGTGCCAGCTCACCCCGGGACTGGGACACCATATATTTT.

The chain carries TRBV19 and TRBJ1-2; no clear D. From germline, CDR1 is LNHDA and CDR2 SQIVND (reference sequence). The CDR3 sequence is 14 residues long. Between the trimmed V and J ends, which lost 5 bases and 14 bases, there was a span of 24 bases. CDR3 protein: CASSPGSVFAGSTF. CDR3 coding DNA: TGTGCCAGTAGTCCCGGCTCCGTTTTCGCCGGGTCGACCTTC.

J is TRBJ2-7 and V is TRBV27; TRBD1 matches 8 bases. The CDR3 extends over 15 amino acids. J gave up 6 bases and V 5 bases, and 12 bases lay outside the gene matches. CDR1 and CDR2 (germline): MNHEY, SMNVEV (reference sequence). The CDR3 is CASSVFQGAQSEQYF. Written as DNA, the CDR3 is TGTGCCAGCAGTGTATTCCAGGGGGCCCAAAGCGAGCAGTACTTC.

The V gene is TRBV5-6, the J gene TRBJ2-3; 10 nucleotides agree with TRBD2. V shed 6 bases and J 4 bases; nucleotides not matched to a gene: 14. The CDR3 sequence is 17 residues long. Germline V CDR1 and CDR2: SGHDT, YYEEEE. The CDR3 coding sequence is TGTGCCAGCAAACCCGCTAGCGGGAGTCTTTCGGCAGATACGCAGTATTTT. Amino acid sequence: CASKPASGSLSADTQYF.

This sequence joins TRBV7-9 and TRBJ1-2; TRBD1 is a possible D gene (6 bases). Germline loops: CDR1 SEHNR, CDR2 FQNEAQ (reference sequence). V was shortened by 8 bases and J by 4 bases, with 11 bases between the two germline ends. The CDR3 runs to 12 residues. The CDR3 DNA follows: TGTGCCAGCGTAAAGGACAGCTATGGCTACACCTTC. Its protein is CASVKDSYGYTF.

The chain couples TRBV7-9 to TRBJ2-3; 8 bases match TRBD1. The V segment lost 1 base and the J segment 2 bases; nucleotides outside the gene matches: 2. The germline V gene has CDR1 SEHNR and CDR2 FQNEAQ (reference sequence). This CDR3 spans 15 amino acids. The CDR3 loop is CASSLVTGDTDTQYF. CDR3 bases: TGTGCCAGCAGCTTAGTGACAGGGGACACAGATACGCAGTATTTT.

The V call is TRBV5-4, the J call TRBJ1-2; 7 bases agree with TRBD1. Germline V gene sequence: CDR1 SGHNT, CDR2 YYREEE (reference sequence). The CDR3 length is 15 residues. Germline trimming cut 5 bases from V and 4 bases from J; bases unmatched to any gene: 11. CDR3 residues: CASSSPPGQIYGYTF. CDR3 bases: TGTGCCAGCAGTTCCCCTCCGGGACAGATCTATGGCTACACCTTC.

The CDR3 DNA reads as TGTGCCAGCAGCTATGGGACAGGGGCCTCACCCCTCCACTTT. Amino acids: CASSYGTGASPLHF. This chain joins TRBV11-2 and TRBJ1-6; 10 bases line up with TRBD1. Germline V gives CDR1 SGHAT, CDR2 FQNNGV. Unmatched junction bases numbered 4, after V lost 4 bases and J lost 10 bases. There are 14 residues in the CDR3.

The gene calls are TRBV6-1 and TRBJ1-3, with a weak D call TRBD1 (6 bases). V was trimmed by 1 base and J by 0 bases, leaving 13 bases between them. This CDR3 is built from 17 residues. Germline CDR1 and CDR2: MNHNS and SASEGT. In nucleotides, the CDR3 is TGTGCCAGCAGTGAAGACAGGGCACGCTACTCTGGAAACACCATATATTTT. Amino acid sequence: CASSEDRARYSGNTIYF.

This sequence joins TRBV7-2 and TRBJ1-2; D is undetermined. V lost 4 bases and J 4 bases, leaving 13 bases between the germline ends. Germline-derived CDR1 and CDR2 are SGHTA and FQGNSA. The CDR3 contains 14 residues. CDR3 DNA: TGTGCCAGCAGCTCATATGCCCCGGGCTATGGCTACACCTTC. Protein product: CASSSYAPGYGYTF.

A remark on this clone: The sample carries other DNA sequences with the same CDR3. V usage is TRBV6-5 and J usage is TRBJ2-7; TRBD2 agrees at 10 bases. Germline V lookup: CDR1 MNHEY, CDR2 SVGAGI. CDR3 length: 15 residues. The V segment lost 0 bases and the J segment 2 bases; nucleotides outside the gene matches: 1. The CDR3 region is CASSYSLAGAYEQYF. CDR3 DNA sequence: TGTGCCAGCAGTTACTCTCTAGCGGGAGCCTACGAGCAGTACTTC.

The rearrangement links TRBV2 to TRBJ1-2; 9 bases line up with TRBD1. V was clipped by 6 bases and J by 8 bases; unmatched bases: 7. Per the germline V gene, CDR1 is SNHLY and CDR2 is FYNNEI. The CDR3 has 13 residues. This chain's CDR3 is CASSIQGARGYTF. Here the CDR3 DNA reads TGTGCCAGCAGCATACAGGGGGCGCGCGGCTACACCTTC.

This rearrangement joins TRBV6-4 to TRBJ1-1; D remains ambiguous. The CDR3 extends over 13 amino acids. V dropped 2 bases and J dropped 5 bases, with 9 bases sitting between them. The germline V gene encodes CDR1 MRHNA and CDR2 SNTAGT. The chain's CDR3 is CASSDRRGTEAFF. The CDR3 bases are TGTGCCAGCAGTGACCGCCGAGGGACTGAAGCTTTCTTT.